This entry lists 15 T cell receptor beta chains sequenced from one sample in a study of cytomegalovirus exposure and HLA in healthy donors. It was with 60 Vbeta and 13 Jbeta primers that the PCR ran. Libraries were prepared by immunoSEQ multiplex PCR; TCRdb keeps only in-frame clonotypes and omits some of them. The sample has 140,000 to 150,000 clones, less than 85% seen once. Material: PBMCs. These receptors originate from a woman aged 60-75 years in good health and CMV-seropositive.

V is TRBV7-9 and J is TRBJ1-4; the D gene is possibly TRBD1 (5 bases). V was clipped by 7 bases and J by 7 bases, with 19 bases between them. The CDR3 length is 15 residues. Germline loops: CDR1 SEHNR, CDR2 FQNEAQ (reference sequence). This CDR3 is CASTSRGGLAEKLFF. The CDR3 DNA reads as TGTGCCAGCACCTCGCGGGGGGGGTTGGCTGAAAAACTGTTTTTT.

The J gene is TRBJ1-4, the V gene TRBV28; D ambiguous. The length of the CDR3 is 11 residues. Germline assignment: CDR1 MDHEN and CDR2 SYDVKM. V was clipped by 6 bases and J by 7 bases, with 6 bases between them. For the CDR3, the DNA is TGTGCCAGCAGCCCATCTGAAAAACTGTTTTTT. Protein: CASSPSEKLFF.

V usage is TRBV4-2 and J usage is TRBJ2-7; 7 bases fit TRBD1. Trimming at V came to 4 bases and at J to 4 bases, leaving 7 bases not matched to a gene. This CDR3 contains 14 residues. The V gene's germline CDR1 is LGHNA and CDR2 YNFKEQ. CDR3 sequence: CASSPQGVAYEQYF. In DNA, the CDR3 is TGTGCCAGCAGCCCCCAGGGGGTAGCGTACGAGCAGTACTTC.

Here the CDR3 DNA reads TGCGCCAGCAGCTGGGACACTACCTACGAGCAGTACTTC. It specifies CASSWDTTYEQYF. V gene TRBV5-1 combines with J gene TRBJ2-7; tentative D call: TRBD1 (6 bases). This CDR3 comprises 13 residues. V lost 3 bases and J lost 2, with 9 bases in between. The germline gives CDR1 SGHRS, CDR2 YFSETQ.

The chain couples TRBV5-1 to TRBJ2-1; the match to TRBD2 covers 10 bases. The CDR3 loop spans 17 amino acids. J gave up 2 bases and V 3 bases, and 8 bases lay outside the gene matches. Germline CDR1 SGHRS, CDR2 YFSETQ. CDR3 coding DNA: TGCGCCAGCAGCTGGGCCCCAGCGGGAGGGCCCTACAATGAGCAGTTCTTC. This sequence encodes CASSWAPAGGPYNEQFF.

The chain uses TRBV19 and TRBJ2-2, with 10 nucleotides matching TRBD2. With V trimmed by 6 bases and J by 3 bases, 7 bases remained unmatched. Germline V gene lookup returns CDR1 LNHDA and CDR2 SQIVND (reference sequence). This CDR3 contains 16 residues. The CDR3 bases are TGTGCCAGTAGGGAAGGAGCGGGAGGGCACACCGGGGAGCTGTTTTTT. Amino acid sequence: CASREGAGGHTGELFF.

J is TRBJ2-3 and V is TRBV11-3; 11 bases are shared with TRBD2. Germline values: CDR1 SGHNT, CDR2 YENEEA. The CDR3 is 17 residues long. With 1 base clipped from V and 5 bases from J, the junction kept 8 bases outside the gene matches. Written as DNA, the CDR3 is TGTGCCAGCAGCTTAGGATCCCCCGGACTAGCGGGAGATACGCAGTATTTT. It encodes CASSLGSPGLAGDTQYF. Full variable domain (rest looked up from reference TRBV11-3 and TRBJ2-3): EAGVVQSPRYKIIEKKQPVAFWCNPISGHNTLYWYLQNLGQGPELLIRYENEEAVDDSQLPKDRFSAERLKGVDSTLKIQPAELGDSAVYLCASSLGSPGLAGDTQYFGPGTRLTVL.

This clone has just a few counts. The rearrangement uses TRBV11-2 and TRBJ1-1; D is unresolved. This CDR3 has 15 amino acids. CDR1 SGHAT and CDR2 FQNNGV come from the germline V gene. The germline V and J ends were trimmed by 0 bases and 4 bases, with 12 bases remaining between them. The CDR3 here is CASSLDWSAATEAFF. The CDR3 DNA reads TGTGCCAGCAGCTTAGATTGGAGCGCGGCCACTGAAGCTTTCTTT.

The V call is TRBV11-3, the J call TRBJ2-1; 7 nucleotides agree with TRBD2. V gave up 6 bases and J gave up 5 bases; unmatched junction bases: 16. The CDR3 has 17 residues. Germline values: CDR1 SGHNT, CDR2 YENEEA. The CDR3 nucleotides are TGTGCCAGCAGTCCAACAGGTGGGGGAGGGCCCCACAATGAGCAGTTCTTC. This sequence encodes CASSPTGGGGPHNEQFF.

The table lists this clone with a few counts. CDR3 bases: TGTGCCAGCAGTTCCCGGGGGATGAGCCAGCCCCAGCATTTT. Protein sequence: CASSSRGMSQPQHF. The V call is TRBV6-6, the J call TRBJ1-5, with D perhaps matching TRBD1 (5 bases). The V and J ends lost 4 bases and 7 bases respectively, with 14 bases between them. The CDR3 is made up of 14 amino acids. CDR1 is MNHNY and CDR2 is SVGAGI in the germline V gene (reference sequence).

This chain connects TRBV18 to TRBJ2-7; 10 nucleotides align to TRBD1. V trimming: 5 bases; J trimming: 0 bases; junction bases outside the gene matches: 4. The CDR3 contains 15 residues. CDR1 and CDR2 from the germline V gene are KGHSH and LQKENI. The CDR3 region has the DNA TGTGCCAGCTCAGAGGGACAGGGGATCTCCTACGAGCAGTACTTC. It yields the protein CASSEGQGISYEQYF.

V usage is TRBV30 and J usage is TRBJ1-1; a possible D gene is TRBD1 (5 bases). V dropped 0 bases and J dropped 3 bases, with 11 bases sitting between them. The CDR3 totals 14 residues. Germline V gene sequence: CDR1 GTSNPN, CDR2 SVGIG (reference sequence). The CDR3 sequence is CAWSVRGGDTEAFF. CDR3 DNA sequence: TGTGCCTGGAGTGTACGCGGGGGGGACACTGAAGCTTTCTTT.

This sequence joins TRBV30 and TRBJ2-4, with 11 bases that match TRBD2. Germline V gene sequence: CDR1 GTSNPN, CDR2 SVGIG (reference sequence). J gave up 3 bases and V 5 bases, and 3 bases lay outside the gene matches. The CDR3 consists of 14 residues. The CDR3 spells CAWGTSGGKNIQYF. In DNA, the CDR3 is TGTGCCTGGGGCACTAGCGGGGGCAAAAACATTCAGTACTTC.

Written as DNA, the CDR3 is TGTGCCAGCAGCCCATTATTTCAGGGGCGCGCCGCCTACGAGCAGTACTTC. Amino acid sequence: CASSPLFQGRAAYEQYF. The chain employs TRBV7-9 and TRBJ2-7, with D possibly matching TRBD1 (6 bases). V lost 5 bases, J lost 2 bases, and 22 bases lay in between. This CDR3 comprises 17 residues. The V gene's germline CDR1 is SEHNR and CDR2 FQNEAQ (reference sequence).

V is TRBV2 and J is TRBJ2-1; 8 positions agree with TRBD1. Germline V gives CDR1 SNHLY, CDR2 FYNNEI. This CDR3 is 12 amino acids long. J gave up 12 bases and V 3 bases, and 4 bases lay outside the gene matches. The CDR3 here is CASSEVTGVQFF. The CDR3 bases are TGTGCCAGCAGTGAGGTGACAGGGGTGCAGTTCTTC.